This TCR beta chain was sequenced during a study of blood T cell repertoires in COVID-19. Background on the study: The study drew acute and convalescent COVID-19 samples from the United States, Italy and Spain. PBMCs, B-cell-depleted T cells, or T cells were the source of the cDNA or gDNA that made up the material.

As handled by the study authors: Reference gene primer amplification gave nucleated cell count estimates. Clones were sequenced by immunoSEQ multiplex PCR, and TCRdb holds only the in-frame ones, with some missing. V and J calls and clone size are given by that table; D and trimming were obtained from the DNA. The table shows about 73,000 clones, with roughly nine tenths occurring only once. Trimming removed 5 bases from V and 14 bases from J; junction bases left unmatched: 8. The germline V gene has CDR1 MNHEY and CDR2 SVGAGI. The CDR3 runs 13 residues. The chain uses TRBV6-5 and TRBJ2-4; 11 bases map to TRBD1. Sequencing was performed on peripheral blood. The receptor comes from a man aged 80 or over with acute or convalescent COVID-19. CDR3 in DNA: TGTGCCAGCAGTCGGACCGGGACAGGGGGGGAGTACTTC. This gives the protein CASSRTGTGGEYF.